This T cell receptor (beta chain) stems from a study of blood T cells in healthy people across ages. Caucasian individuals from Russia who were healthy and aged about 6 to 100 acted as donors. Next came a second PCR, run for about 7 to 12 cycles, which used a sample-barcoded 5' primer along with a J-beta primer mix. TCRdb reprocessed the 5' RACE reads via MiXCR and lists one record per CDR3 protein. Of around 1,700,000 distinct CDR3 sequences listed, 28% are singletons. V lost 8 bases to trimming and J lost 4 bases, with 11 bases between them. The CDR3 contains 12 residues. Germline V gives CDR1 SNHLY, CDR2 FYNNEI.

The receptor was derived from a woman aged 30 to 39 in good health. The specimen was blood. This rearrangement joins TRBV2 to TRBJ1-1; tentatively, D is TRBD1 (6 bases). As DNA, the CDR3 is TGTGCCAGCGGAACAGGGATCACTGAAGCTTTCTTT. This translates into CASGTGITEAFF.